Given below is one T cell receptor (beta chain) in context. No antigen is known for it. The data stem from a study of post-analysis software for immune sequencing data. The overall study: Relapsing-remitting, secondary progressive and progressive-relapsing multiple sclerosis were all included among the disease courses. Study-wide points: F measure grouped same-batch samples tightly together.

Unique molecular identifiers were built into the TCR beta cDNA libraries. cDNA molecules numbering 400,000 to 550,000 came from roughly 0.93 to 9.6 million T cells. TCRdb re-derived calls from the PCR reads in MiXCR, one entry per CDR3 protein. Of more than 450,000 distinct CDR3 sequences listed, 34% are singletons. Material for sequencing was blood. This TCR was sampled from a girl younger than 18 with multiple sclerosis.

CDR3 protein: CASSKSRQPTQYF. Written as DNA, the CDR3 is TGTGCCAGCAGCAAATCCAGGCAGCCGACCCAGTACTTC. The rearrangement joins TRBV21-1 to TRBJ2-5. TRBV21-1 represents a pseudogene. This CDR3 region has 13 residues.